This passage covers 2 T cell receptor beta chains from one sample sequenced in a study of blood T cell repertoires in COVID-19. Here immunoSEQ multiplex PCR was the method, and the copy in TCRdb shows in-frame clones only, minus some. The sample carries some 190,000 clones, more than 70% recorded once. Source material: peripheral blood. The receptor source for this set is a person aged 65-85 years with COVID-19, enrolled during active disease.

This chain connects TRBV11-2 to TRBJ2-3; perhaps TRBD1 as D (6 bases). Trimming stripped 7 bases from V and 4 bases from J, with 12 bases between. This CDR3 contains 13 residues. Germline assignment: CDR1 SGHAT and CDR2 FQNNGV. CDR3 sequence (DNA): TGTGCCAGCACCCGACGACAGGCAGATACGCAGTATTTT. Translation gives CASTRRQADTQYF.

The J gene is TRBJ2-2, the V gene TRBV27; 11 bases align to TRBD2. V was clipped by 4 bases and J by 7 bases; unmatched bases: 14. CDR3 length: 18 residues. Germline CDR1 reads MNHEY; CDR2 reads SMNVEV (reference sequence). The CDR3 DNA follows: TGTGCCAGCAGTTCCGGGACTAGCGGCCCCTTGCGTGGCGGGGAGCTGTTTTTT. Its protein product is CASSSGTSGPLRGGELFF.